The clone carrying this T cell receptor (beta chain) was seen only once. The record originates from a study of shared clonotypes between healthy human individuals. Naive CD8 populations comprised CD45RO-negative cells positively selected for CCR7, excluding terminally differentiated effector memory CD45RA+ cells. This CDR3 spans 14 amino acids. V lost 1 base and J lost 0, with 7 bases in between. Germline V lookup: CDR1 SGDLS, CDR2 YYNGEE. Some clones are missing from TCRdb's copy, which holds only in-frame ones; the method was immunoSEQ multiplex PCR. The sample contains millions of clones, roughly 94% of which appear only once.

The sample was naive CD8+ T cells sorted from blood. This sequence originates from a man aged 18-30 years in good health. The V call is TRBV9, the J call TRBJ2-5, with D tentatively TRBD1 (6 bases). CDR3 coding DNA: TGTGCCAGCAGCGTACAGGGGTACCAAGAGACCCAGTACTTC. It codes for CASSVQGYQETQYF.